This T cell receptor beta chain was profiled in a study of CD8 T cells in Susac syndrome. With 3 bases removed from V and 0 bases from J, the gap between germline ends came to 6 bases. Germline V gene data show CDR1 as SEHNR and CDR2 as FQNEAQ (reference sequence). The CDR3 consists of 13 residues. Comment on this clonotype: Its specificity is not known.

Findings of the study overall: The TCR sequencing and HLA analysis in the study involved a relatively small number of individuals, as the study acknowledged.

Random-hexamer reverse transcription was applied to 0.5 to 1 ug RNA. Amplification of TCR beta CDR3 used immunoSEQ multiplex PCR across 54 Vbeta and 13 Jbeta. TCRdb passed the immunoSEQ multiplex PCR reads through MiXCR, listing each CDR3 protein once. The sample contains some 57,000 distinct CDR3 sequences, over 85% of which appear only once. V usage is TRBV7-9 and J usage is TRBJ2-7; D remains unclear. What was sequenced was CD8+ T cells from PBMCs. The receptor's source is a human donor in good health. CDR3 protein: CASSFTSSYEQYF. The CDR3 DNA is TGTGCCAGCAGCTTTACCAGCTCCTACGAGCAGTACTTC.